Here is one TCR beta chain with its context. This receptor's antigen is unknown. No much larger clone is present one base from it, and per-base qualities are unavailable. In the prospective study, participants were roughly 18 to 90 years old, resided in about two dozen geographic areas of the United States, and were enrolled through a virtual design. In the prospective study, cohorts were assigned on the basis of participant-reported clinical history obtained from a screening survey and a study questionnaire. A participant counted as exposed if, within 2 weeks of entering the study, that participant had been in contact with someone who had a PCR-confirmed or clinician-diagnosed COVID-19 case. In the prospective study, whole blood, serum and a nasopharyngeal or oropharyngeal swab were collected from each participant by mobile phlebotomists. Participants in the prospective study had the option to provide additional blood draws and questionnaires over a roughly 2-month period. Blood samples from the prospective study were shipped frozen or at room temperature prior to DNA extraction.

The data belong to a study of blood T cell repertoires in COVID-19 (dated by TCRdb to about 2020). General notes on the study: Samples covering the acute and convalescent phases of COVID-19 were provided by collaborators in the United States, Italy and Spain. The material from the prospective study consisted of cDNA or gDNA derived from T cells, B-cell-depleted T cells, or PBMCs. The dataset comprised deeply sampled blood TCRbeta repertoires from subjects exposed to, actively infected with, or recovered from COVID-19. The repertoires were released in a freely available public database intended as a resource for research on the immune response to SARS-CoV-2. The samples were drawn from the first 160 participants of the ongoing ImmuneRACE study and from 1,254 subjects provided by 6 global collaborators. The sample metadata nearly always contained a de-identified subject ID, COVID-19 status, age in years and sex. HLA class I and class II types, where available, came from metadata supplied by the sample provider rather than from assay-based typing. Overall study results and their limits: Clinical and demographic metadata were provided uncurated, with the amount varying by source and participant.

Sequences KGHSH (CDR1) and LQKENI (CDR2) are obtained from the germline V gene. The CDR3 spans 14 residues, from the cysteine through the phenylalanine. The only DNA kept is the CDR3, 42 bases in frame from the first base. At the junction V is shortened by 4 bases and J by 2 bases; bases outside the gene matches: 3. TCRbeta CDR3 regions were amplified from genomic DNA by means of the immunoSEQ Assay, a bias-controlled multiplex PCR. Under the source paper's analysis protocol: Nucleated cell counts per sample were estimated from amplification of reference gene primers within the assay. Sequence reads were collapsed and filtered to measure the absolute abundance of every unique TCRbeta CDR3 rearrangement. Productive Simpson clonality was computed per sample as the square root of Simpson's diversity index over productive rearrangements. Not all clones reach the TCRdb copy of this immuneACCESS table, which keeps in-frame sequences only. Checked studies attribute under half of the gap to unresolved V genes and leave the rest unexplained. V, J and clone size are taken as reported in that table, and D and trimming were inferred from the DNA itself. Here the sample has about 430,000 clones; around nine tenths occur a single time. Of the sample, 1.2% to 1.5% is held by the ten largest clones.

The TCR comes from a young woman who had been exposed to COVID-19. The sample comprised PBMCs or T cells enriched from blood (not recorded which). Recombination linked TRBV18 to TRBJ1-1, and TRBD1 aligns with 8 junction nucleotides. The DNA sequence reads TGTGCCAGCTCACGGACAGGGACAAACACTGAAGCTTTCTTT. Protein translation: CASSRTGTNTEAFF. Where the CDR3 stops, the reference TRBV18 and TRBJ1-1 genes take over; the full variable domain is NAGVMQNPRHLVRRRGQEARLRCSPMKGHSHVYWYRQLPEEGLKFMVYLQKENIIDESGMPKERFSAEFPKEGPSILRIQQVVRGDSAAYFCASSRTGTNTEAFFGQGTRLTVV.